This T cell receptor (beta chain) was sequenced in a study of blood T cell repertoires in COVID-19. Authors' processing steps: How many nucleated cells were present was estimated from reference gene primer amplification. Measured with immunoSEQ multiplex PCR; TCRdb has only the in-frame clones, and not every one. V and J calls and clone size follow that table, whereas D and trimming were derived from the DNA. The sample shows about 140,000 clones, just under 85% of them seen only once. This CDR3 region has 13 residues. Germline values: CDR1 ENHRY, CDR2 SYGVKD. The ends lost 9 bases at V and 0 bases at J; junction bases unmatched: 2.

Source material: PBMCs or T cells enriched from blood (not recorded which). This chain joins TRBV10-3 and TRBJ1-3; 7 bases are a match to TRBD1. This sequence originates from a woman aged 45-65 years with acute COVID-19. As DNA, the CDR3 is TGTGCCATAACAGGGGTCTCTGGAAACACCATATATTTT. Translation gives CAITGVSGNTIYF.